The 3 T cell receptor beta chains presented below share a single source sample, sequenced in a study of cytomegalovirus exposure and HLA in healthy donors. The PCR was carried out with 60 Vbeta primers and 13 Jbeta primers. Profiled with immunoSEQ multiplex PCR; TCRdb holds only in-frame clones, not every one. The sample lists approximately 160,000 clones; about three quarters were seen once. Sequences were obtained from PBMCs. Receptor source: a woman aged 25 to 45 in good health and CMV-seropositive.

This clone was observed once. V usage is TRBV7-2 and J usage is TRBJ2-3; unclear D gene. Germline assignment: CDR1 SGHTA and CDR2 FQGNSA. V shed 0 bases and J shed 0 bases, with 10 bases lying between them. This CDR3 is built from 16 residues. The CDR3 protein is CASSLAADSSTDTQYF. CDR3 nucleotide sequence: TGTGCCAGCAGCTTAGCGGCTGATTCTAGCACAGATACGCAGTATTTT.

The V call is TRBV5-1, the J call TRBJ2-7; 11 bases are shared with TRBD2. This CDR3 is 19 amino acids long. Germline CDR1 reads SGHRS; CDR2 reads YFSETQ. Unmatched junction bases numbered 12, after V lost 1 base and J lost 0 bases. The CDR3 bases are TGCGCCAGCAGCTTGATCCTAGCGGGGGGAGTAGGACACTCCTACGAGCAGTACTTC. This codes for CASSLILAGGVGHSYEQYF.

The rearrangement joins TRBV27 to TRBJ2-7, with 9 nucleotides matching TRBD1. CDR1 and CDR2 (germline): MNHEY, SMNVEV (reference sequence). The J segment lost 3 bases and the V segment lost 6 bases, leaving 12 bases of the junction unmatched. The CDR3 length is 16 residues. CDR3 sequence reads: CASSDFRQGGVYEQYF. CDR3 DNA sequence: TGTGCCAGCAGCGACTTTAGACAGGGGGGTGTCTACGAGCAGTACTTC.